The rows below give T cell receptor beta chains drawn from one sample of a study of OX40 agonist ivuxolimab in advanced cancers. This table comes from immunoSEQ multiplex PCR, and its TCRdb copy is limited to in-frame clones, with some not included. Of approximately 78,000 clones in the sample, roughly 83% were seen once. The sequences come from CD4+ or CD8+ T cells sorted from blood, collected in a trial of the OX40 agonist ivuxolimab. The receptors here all came from an adult with an advanced solid tumor such as melanoma, head and neck, liver or kidney cancer. The CDR3 runs from the conserved cysteine through the conserved F or W. Each record gives: CDR3 DNA, CDR3 protein, J gene, clone size, V gene, D gene. A D gene is named only where the DNA matches it firmly. Clone size appears in some rows only: once, few, many, or a class for an expanded clone.

DNA: TGCGCCAGCAGCTTGGATGACAGGCACAATTCACCCCTCCACTTT
CDR3: CASSLDDRHNSPLHF
J: TRBJ1-6
size: few
V: TRBV5-1
D: NA

DNA: TGTGCCAGCAGTTCCGACAGGGAGAGTCAGCCCCAGCATTTT
CDR3: CASSSDRESQPQHF
J: TRBJ1-5
size: NA
V: TRBV2
D: TRBD1

DNA: TGTGCCAGCAGGCTGGACAGAAACACTGAAGCTTTCTTT
CDR3: CASRLDRNTEAFF
J: TRBJ1-1
size: NA
V: TRBV2
D: NA

DNA: TGTGCCAGCAGTTCTTTCCCTTTAAGGGACCAGCCCCAGCATTTT
CDR3: CASSSFPLRDQPQHF
J: TRBJ1-5
size: NA
V: TRBV2
D: NA

DNA: TGCGCCAGCAGCCAAGACTCGGCCACTCCCCTCCACTTT
CDR3: CASSQDSATPLHF
J: TRBJ1-6
size: NA
V: TRBV4-1
D: NA

DNA: TGTGCCAGCAGCCTGACTAGCGGGAGGGAGCAGTACTTC
CDR3: CASSLTSGREQYF
J: TRBJ2-7
size: NA
V: TRBV7-6
D: TRBD2

DNA: TGTGCCAGCAGCTTAGGGGACAGCGGGGGGGGCAATGAGCAGTTCTTC
CDR3: CASSLGDSGGGNEQFF
J: TRBJ2-1
size: NA
V: TRBV11-3
D: TRBD2

DNA: TGTGCCAGTAGTTCTGGGACAGCGAACAATGAGCAGTTCTTC
CDR3: CASSSGTANNEQFF
J: TRBJ2-1
size: NA
V: TRBV19
D: TRBD1

DNA: TGTGCCAGCAGTCCACGGGGGGGGAACTACGAGCAGTACTTC
CDR3: CASSPRGGNYEQYF
J: TRBJ2-7
size: NA
V: TRBV27
D: TRBD2

DNA: TGCGCCAGCAGCCGGGCTCAGGGTTACGAGCAGTACTTC
CDR3: CASSRAQGYEQYF
J: TRBJ2-7
size: NA
V: TRBV5-1
D: NA

DNA: TGTGCCAGCAGCCCTCGAACCCACGGGACAGGGACCCCCTACGAGCAGTACTTC
CDR3: CASSPRTHGTGTPYEQYF
J: TRBJ2-7
size: once
V: TRBV14
D: TRBD1

DNA: TGTGCCAGCAGCTTTGGGGACAAGGGCTACACCTTC
CDR3: CASSFGDKGYTF
J: TRBJ1-2
size: NA
V: TRBV7-9
D: NA

DNA: TGTGCCAGCACCAAGGACTTCACAGATACGCAGTATTTT
CDR3: CASTKDFTDTQYF
J: TRBJ2-3
size: NA
V: TRBV27
D: NA

DNA: TGTGCCAGCAGCTTAGGGCAGGGGCCCTCCTACAATGAGCAGTTCTTC
CDR3: CASSLGQGPSYNEQFF
J: TRBJ2-1
size: NA
V: TRBV7-9
D: NA

DNA: TGTGCCAGCAGCGTAGGACTAGCGGGAGTAGATACGCAGTATTTT
CDR3: CASSVGLAGVDTQYF
J: TRBJ2-3
size: NA
V: TRBV9
D: TRBD2

DNA: TGTGCCAGCACCGGACGCACAAGCTCCTACGAGCAGTACTTC
CDR3: CASTGRTSSYEQYF
J: TRBJ2-7
size: NA
V: TRBV5-4
D: NA

DNA: TGTGCCAGCAGCTTTTCCGGCAGGTCCAGGGAGCAGTACTTC
CDR3: CASSFSGRSREQYF
J: TRBJ2-7
size: NA
V: TRBV11-1
D: NA

DNA: TGTGCCTGGTACAGGGGCCCGATAGTGGACACTGAAGCTTTCTTT
CDR3: CAWYRGPIVDTEAFF
J: TRBJ1-1
size: NA
V: TRBV30
D: TRBD1

DNA: TGTGCCAGCAGTTACCCCGAAAGGGGAGTCTATGGCTACACCTTC
CDR3: CASSYPERGVYGYTF
J: TRBJ1-2
size: NA
V: TRBV6-6
D: NA

DNA: TGTGCCAGCAGCGGGTCTGTTGGGGATACGCAGTATTTT
CDR3: CASSGSVGDTQYF
J: TRBJ2-3
size: NA
V: TRBV4-2
D: NA

DNA: TGTGCCAGCAGTTACCGAGGACAGGCGACCTACGAGCAGTACTTC
CDR3: CASSYRGQATYEQYF
J: TRBJ2-7
size: NA
V: TRBV6-6
D: TRBD1

DNA: TGTGCCTGGACAGGGAATGGGTATGGCTACACCTTC
CDR3: CAWTGNGYGYTF
J: TRBJ1-2
size: NA
V: TRBV30
D: NA

DNA: TGTGCCAGCAGCCACTATGGGACGCGTAGGACGAACTATGGCTACACCTTC
CDR3: CASSHYGTRRTNYGYTF
J: TRBJ1-2
size: few
V: TRBV5-8
D: NA

DNA: TGTGCCAGTAGCGGGACAGGGGTTGGAAACACCATATATTTT
CDR3: CASSGTGVGNTIYF
J: TRBJ1-3
size: NA
V: TRBV19
D: TRBD1

DNA: TGTGCCAGCAGCCCCGCCCAGAGCCAAGAGACCCAGTACTTC
CDR3: CASSPAQSQETQYF
J: TRBJ2-5
size: NA
V: TRBV9
D: NA

DNA: TGTGCCAGCAGTTTCCGACAGCCTGATCAGCCCCAGCATTTT
CDR3: CASSFRQPDQPQHF
J: TRBJ1-5
size: NA
V: TRBV27
D: NA

DNA: TGTGCCAGCAGCTTCGTTTCGGACAAGGGGCAAGAGACCCAGTACTTC
CDR3: CASSFVSDKGQETQYF
J: TRBJ2-5
size: NA
V: TRBV7-2
D: NA

DNA: TGTGCCAGCAGACGCGGACAGCTGAACACTGAAGCTTTCTTT
CDR3: CASRRGQLNTEAFF
J: TRBJ1-1
size: once
V: TRBV7-9
D: NA

DNA: TGTGCCAGCGGAGTTAGCAATCAGCCCCAGCATTTT
CDR3: CASGVSNQPQHF
J: TRBJ1-5
size: NA
V: TRBV6-1
D: NA

DNA: TGTGCCAGCAGCTTGGAGCCGGGAGTTTATGGCTACACCTTC
CDR3: CASSLEPGVYGYTF
J: TRBJ1-2
size: NA
V: TRBV7-2
D: NA

DNA: TGTGCCAGCAGCTTAGTTCAGTTCAGCTCCTACGAGCAGTACTTC
CDR3: CASSLVQFSSYEQYF
J: TRBJ2-7
size: once
V: TRBV7-8
D: NA